Described below is a single T cell receptor (beta chain) sequence and its context. This record belongs to a study of blood T cell repertoires in COVID-19. Produced via immunoSEQ multiplex PCR; TCRdb's table is partial and in-frame only. Among 110,000 to 150,000 clones listed, around 82% were seen once. The CDR3 runs 17 residues. J was trimmed by 6 bases and V by 4 bases; bases with no gene match: 15. Germline V gene data show CDR1 as SGHTS and CDR2 as YDEGEE. V and J are TRBV5-8 and TRBJ2-3, with 9 positions matching TRBD1. The sequencing input was peripheral blood. The TCR was taken from a human donor in a cohort sampled during active COVID-19. Here the CDR3 DNA reads TGTGCCAGCAGCGTTTGGGACAGGGCGTTTAGCGGGGATACGCAGTATTTT. This sequence encodes CASSVWDRAFSGDTQYF.